This entry lists 2 T cell receptor beta chains sequenced from one sample in a study of shared clonotypes between healthy human individuals. Sequenced by immunoSEQ multiplex PCR; TCRdb stores in-frame clones only, minus some. The sample includes 560,000 or so clones, 95% to 97% of them seen just once. CD45RO negativity and positive selection for CCR7 defined naive CD8 cells, a population that excluded terminally differentiated effector memory CD45RA+ cells. Material for sequencing was naive CD8+ T cells sorted from blood. The receptors here all came from a woman aged 25-40 years in good health.

The chain combines TRBV29-1 with TRBJ2-7, with D tentatively TRBD1 (6 bases). With 5 bases removed from V and 5 bases from J, the gap between germline ends came to 13 bases. CDR1 is SQVTM and CDR2 is ANQGSEA in the germline V gene. The length of the CDR3 is 12 residues. In DNA form, the CDR3 reads TGCAGCGTTCTCCAGGGACATCACGAGCAGTACTTC. It specifies CSVLQGHHEQYF.

This chain joins TRBV29-1 and TRBJ2-2; TRBD1 is a possible D gene (5 bases). Trimming took off 3 bases at V and 6 bases at J, with 11 bases between the two ends. CDR1 and CDR2 (germline): SQVTM, ANQGSEA. This CDR3 contains 13 residues. CDR3: CSVEARRAGELFF. In DNA, the CDR3 is TGCAGCGTTGAGGCCCGCAGGGCCGGGGAGCTGTTTTTT.